This TCR beta chain was captured by sequencing in a study of CD8 T cells in ankylosing spondylitis. Findings and caveats of the study: CD8+ disease-linked clones were present at relatively low frequencies in blood. In ankylosing spondylitis blood, a motif of eight highly homologous TCR beta variants appeared characteristic.

Researchers built TCR beta libraries using quantitative 5'-RACE with molecular barcodes. TCRdb recomputed calls from the 5' RACE reads with MiXCR, one row per CDR3 protein. The sample holds 700,000 or so distinct CDR3 sequences, around 20% seen once. CDR1 is MNHNS and CDR2 is SASEGT in the germline V gene. After removal of 6 bases from V and 10 bases from J, the junction contained 8 bases not matched to a gene. The CDR3 spans 15 residues. This clonotype appeared a few times. Its antigen remains unidentified. The sample consisted of blood, either unsorted or a sorted T cell fraction (not recorded which). The origin of this receptor is a male donor with ankylosing spondylitis. The chain is built from TRBV6-1 and TRBJ2-1; 14 bases align to TRBD2. As DNA, the CDR3 is TGTGCCAGCAGACCGGGACTAGCGGGAGTAGGCGAGCAGTTCTTC. Translated: CASRPGLAGVGEQFF.